This TCR beta chain was captured in a study of shared clonotypes between healthy human individuals. The V and J ends lost 4 bases and 0 bases, in that order; junction bases with no gene match: 2. The CDR3 runs to 15 residues. From germline, CDR1 is SGHDN and CDR2 FVKESK. General observations from the study: Naive subsets tended to show greater estimated richness than memory subsets.

In the case of this clone: Its specificity is unknown.

TCRdb's table, derived via immunoSEQ multiplex PCR, lists solely in-frame clones and lacks some. The sample holds a few million clones; roughly 90% are singletons and the top ten take around 0.35%. The sequenced sample consisted of naive CD4+ T cells from PBMCs. Subset of the sample: CD45RA+ positively selected. This sequence originates from a man younger than 30 in good health. Some clones in this sample may be carry-over from other donors' samples. The chain couples TRBV14 to TRBJ2-2, with 7 bases identical to TRBD1. Written as DNA, the CDR3 is TGTGCCAGCAGCCCGGGACAGACGAACACCGGGGAGCTGTTTTTT. It encodes CASSPGQTNTGELFF.